This entry lists 29 T cell receptor beta chains sequenced from one sample in a study of response to subunit inactivated influenza vaccine. Each CDR3 protein gets one entry after TCRdb re-called the RT-PCR reads with MiXCR. This table holds a few hundred thousand distinct CDR3 sequences, 11% to 15% found once. The material sequenced was PBMCs from blood, taken 11 to 12 days after vaccination. The receptors originated from a man in his fifties who received an inactivated influenza vaccine.

The V and J genes are TRBV29-1 and TRBJ2-2, with no clear D. This CDR3 comprises 13 residues. Germline lookup yields CDR1 SQVTM and CDR2 ANQGSEA. Trimming removed 6 bases at V and 2 bases at J, with 10 bases between. The CDR3 loop reads CSVTRSNTGELFF. Here the CDR3 DNA reads TGCAGCGTGACCCGAAGCAACACCGGGGAGCTGTTTTTT.

The gene calls are TRBV29-1 and TRBJ2-3; D is ambiguous. Between the trimmed V and J ends, which lost 0 bases and 7 bases, there was a span of 8 bases. The CDR3 runs to 12 residues. The germline gives CDR1 SQVTM, CDR2 ANQGSEA. CDR3 loop: CSVEEGSYTQYF. CDR3 coding DNA: TGCAGCGTTGAAGAGGGCAGTTATACGCAGTATTTT.

This clonotype was observed many times. The gene calls are TRBV4-1 and TRBJ1-5; tentatively, D is TRBD1 (6 bases). The V and J ends lost 0 bases and 6 bases respectively, with 12 bases between them. Per the germline V gene, CDR1 is MGHRA and CDR2 is YSYEKL. The CDR3 totals 15 residues. The DNA for the CDR3 is TGCGCCAGCAGCCAAGATTTGGGGGCAAGTCAGCCCCAGCATTTT. As protein: CASSQDLGASQPQHF.

This clonotype has a handful of counts. The chain carries TRBV12-3 or TRBV12-4 and TRBJ2-2; D is possibly TRBD2 (6 bases). V lost 1 base to trimming and J lost 7 bases, with 10 bases between them. The CDR3 is made up of 14 amino acids. The CDR3 nucleotides read TGTGCCAGCAGTTTAGGGACTAATGGCGGGGAGCTGTTTTTT. This codes for CASSLGTNGGELFF.

This rearrangement joins TRBV18 to TRBJ2-1, with TRBD2 matching over 7 bases. The CDR3 has 16 residues. Germline CDR1 KGHSH, CDR2 LQKENI. The J segment lost 4 bases and the V segment lost 3 bases, leaving 9 bases of the junction unmatched. In DNA, the CDR3 is TGTGCCAGCTCACCTCAGGCGGGAGTTCGATACAATGAGCAGTTCTTC. It encodes CASSPQAGVRYNEQFF.

This clonotype was observed a few times. The V call is TRBV6-1, the J call TRBJ2-7; 7 positions match TRBD1. After removal of 6 bases from V and 3 bases from J, the junction contained 11 bases not matched to a gene. The germline V gene has CDR1 MNHNS and CDR2 SASEGT. The CDR3 contains 15 residues. DNA for the CDR3: TGTGCCAGCAGGGGACCCGGGACAGAACTCTACGAGCAGTACTTC. It codes for CASRGPGTELYEQYF.

The J gene is TRBJ2-6, the V gene TRBV20-1; D perhaps matches TRBD1 (7 bases). The CDR3 runs 18 residues. Looked up from germline, CDR1 is DFQATT and CDR2 is SNEGSKA (reference sequence). V was trimmed by 6 bases and J by 0 bases, leaving 21 bases between them. CDR3 protein: CSAHPGQRASSGANVLTF. Here the CDR3 DNA reads TGCAGTGCACACCCGGGACAGCGGGCCAGCTCTGGGGCCAACGTCCTGACTTTC.

This clonotype was recorded a few times. V gene TRBV4-3 combines with J gene TRBJ1-2; TRBD1 might be the D (5 bases). V lost 3 bases to trimming and J lost 8 bases, with 7 bases between them. This CDR3 has 11 amino acids. Germline V lookup: CDR1 LGHNA, CDR2 YSLEER. CDR3 residues: CASSQGGGYTF. CDR3 DNA: TGCGCCAGCAGCCAGGGGGGAGGCTACACCTTC.

V and J are TRBV28 and TRBJ2-7; the D gene is possibly TRBD1 (6 bases). The CDR3 contains 14 residues. The germline V gene encodes CDR1 MDHEN and CDR2 SYDVKM. V was cut by 3 bases and J by 0 bases, with 9 bases left in between. The CDR3 here is CASSFGTLSYEQYF. CDR3 nucleotide sequence: TGTGCCAGCAGTTTTGGGACACTCTCCTACGAGCAGTACTTC.

Many counts were recorded for this clonotype. The chain links TRBV5-1 to TRBJ2-2, with a tentative D call TRBD1 (5 bases). Germline lookup yields CDR1 SGHRS and CDR2 YFSETQ. The CDR3 extends over 15 amino acids. Trimming took off 5 bases at V and 1 base at J, with 12 bases between the two ends. The CDR3 DNA reads TGCGCCAGCAGACAGGACGGAGTGAACACCGGGGAGCTGTTTTTT. Translation: CASRQDGVNTGELFF.

The table lists this clonotype with many counts. The chain carries TRBV29-1 and TRBJ2-3; no firm D call. V was cut by 4 bases and J by 6 bases, with 11 bases left in between. Germline loops: CDR1 SQVTM, CDR2 ANQGSEA. The length of the CDR3 is 12 residues. CDR3 protein: CSVGSTVDTQYF. The CDR3 DNA reads TGCAGCGTTGGGTCTACAGTGGATACGCAGTATTTT.

In the case of this clonotype: One end of the junction varies from germline; a read error may be responsible. The V call is TRBV7-9, the J call TRBJ1-1; 9 bases align to TRBD1. This CDR3 contains 14 residues. CDR1 and CDR2 from the germline V gene are SEHNR and FQNEAQ (reference sequence). The CDR3 nucleotides are TGTGCCAGCGGCTTAGACAGGGGGGTTCCTGAAGCTTTCTTT. This codes for CASGLDRGVPEAFF.

The V gene is TRBV15, the J gene TRBJ2-1; 7 bases are shared with TRBD2. CDR1 and CDR2 (germline): LNHNV, YYDKDF (reference sequence). J lost 0 bases, V lost 3 bases, and 8 bases had no gene match. CDR3 length equals 17 residues. CDR3 in amino acids: CATSRHGGSGSYNEQFF. The DNA of the CDR3 is TGTGCCACCAGCAGGCACGGGGGGAGTGGCTCCTACAATGAGCAGTTCTTC.

The gene calls are TRBV5-6 and TRBJ2-3, with 10 positions matching TRBD1. The CDR3 has 16 amino acids. Losses at the gene ends were 4 bases for V and 3 bases for J; bases not matched to a gene: 8. CDR1 and CDR2 from the germline V gene are SGHDT and YYEEEE. The chain's CDR3 is CASSPTGGIITDTQYF. The CDR3 nucleotides are TGTGCCAGCAGCCCGACAGGGGGCATTATTACAGATACGCAGTATTTT. The full variable domain, with the rest looked up from reference TRBV5-6 and TRBJ2-3, is DAGVTQSPTHLIKTRGQQVTLRCSPKSGHDTVSWYQQALGQGPQFIFQYYEEEERQRGNFPDRFSGHQFPNYSSELNVNALLLGDSALYLCASSPTGGIITDTQYFGPGTRLTVL.

This chain joins TRBV4-3 and TRBJ2-6; D call uncertain. Trimming pared 3 bases from V and 0 bases from J, leaving 9 bases between. The CDR3 runs to 16 residues. From germline, CDR1 is LGHNA and CDR2 YSLEER. CDR3 DNA: TGCGCCAGCAGCCATTCACTGTCCTCTGGGGCCAACGTCCTGACTTTC. As protein: CASSHSLSSGANVLTF.

This clonotype was recorded a few times. This rearrangement joins TRBV19 to TRBJ1-6, with 7 positions matching TRBD1. The V gene end was trimmed by 3 bases and the J gene end by 7 bases; junction bases not matched to a gene: 3. Germline-derived CDR1 and CDR2 are LNHDA and SQIVND (reference sequence). The CDR3 runs 14 residues. CDR3 protein: CASSIGTVNSPLHF. The CDR3 DNA is TGTGCCAGTAGTATCGGGACAGTGAATTCACCCCTCCACTTT.

On this clonotype: A much larger clone differs from this one at a single base, so this may be a read error. V and J are TRBV29-1 and TRBJ2-3, with 8 positions matching TRBD1. CDR1 and CDR2 (germline): SQVTM, ANQGSEA. Unmatched junction bases numbered 16, after V lost 7 bases and J lost 4 bases. CDR3 length equals 16 residues. CDR3 protein: CSAGSTRGPGPDTQYF. CDR3 coding DNA: TGCAGCGCCGGATCGACCAGGGGGCCAGGGCCAGATACGCAGTATTTT.

This clonotype has ten or more counts. The chain recombines TRBV6-5 with TRBJ1-5; no clear D gene. The V and J ends lost 0 bases and 6 bases respectively, with 6 bases between them. This CDR3 contains 13 residues. Germline CDR1 reads MNHEY; CDR2 reads SVGAGI. CDR3 loop: CASSYSTGQPQHF. CDR3 bases: TGTGCCAGCAGTTACTCAACCGGTCAGCCCCAGCATTTT.

This clonotype was counted only a few times. V usage is TRBV19 and J usage is TRBJ1-3; unclear D gene. The CDR3 is made up of 13 amino acids. Trimming took 6 bases from V and 2 from J, leaving 8 bases between them. Germline assignment: CDR1 LNHDA and CDR2 SQIVND (reference sequence). The CDR3 sequence: CASRQRAGNTIYF. The DNA of the CDR3 is TGTGCCAGTAGGCAGCGAGCTGGAAACACCATATATTTT.

This clonotype appeared many times. The V call is TRBV6-1, the J call TRBJ2-7; 7 bases align to TRBD1. The germline V gene has CDR1 MNHNS and CDR2 SASEGT. The ends lost 6 bases at V and 2 bases at J; junction bases unmatched: 4. This CDR3 region has 13 residues. CDR3 loop: CASRPGQPYEQYF. The CDR3 bases are TGTGCCAGCAGACCGGGACAGCCCTACGAGCAGTACTTC.

This clonotype was counted between two and nine times. The V call is TRBV4-3, the J call TRBJ2-1, with 7 bases matching TRBD1. Germline CDR1 and CDR2: LGHNA and YSLEER. The V and J ends lost 0 bases and 4 bases, in that order; junction bases with no gene match: 9. This CDR3 is built from 17 residues. The chain's CDR3 is CASSQERGGAPYNEQFF. The CDR3 DNA reads as TGCGCCAGCAGCCAAGAGAGAGGGGGCGCACCTTACAATGAGCAGTTCTTC.

The rearrangement uses TRBV10-2 and TRBJ1-4; D remains unclear. CDR3 length: 13 residues. The V and J ends lost 0 bases and 8 bases respectively, with 7 bases between them. Germline V gene sequence: CDR1 WSHSY, CDR2 SAAADI. In nucleotides, the CDR3 is TGCGCCAGCAGTGAGTCAGGCTGGGAAAAACTGTTTTTT. It is translated as CASSESGWEKLFF.

The chain employs TRBV2 and TRBJ2-2, with unresolved D. CDR3 size: 18 residues. Germline CDR1 and CDR2: SNHLY and FYNNEI. V was cut by 6 bases and J by 6 bases, with 26 bases left in between. The CDR3 nucleotides read TGTGCCAGCAGCCTCAAGAATCAGCTAGGGAACACCCCCGGGGAGCTGTTTTTT. Its protein is CASSLKNQLGNTPGELFF.

With regard to this clonotype: A read error may explain this, as a much larger clone is one base away. The J gene is TRBJ2-7, the V gene TRBV5-5; weak D call: TRBD1 (6 bases). The CDR3 runs to 11 residues. Between the trimmed V and J ends, which lost 6 bases and 6 bases, there was a span of 10 bases. Germline-derived CDR1 and CDR2 are SGHKS and YYEKEE (reference sequence). The CDR3 coding sequence is TGTGCCAGCATAGCCAGGGGCGAGCAGTACTTC. It codes for CASIARGEQYF.

V and J are TRBV14 and TRBJ2-1, with 10 nucleotides matching TRBD2. The CDR3 is 17 amino acids. With V trimmed by 3 bases and J by 1 base, 6 bases remained unmatched. The germline CDR1 and CDR2 sequences are SGHDN and FVKESK. The CDR3 reads CASSHVLAGLSYNEQFF. The CDR3 nucleotides are TGTGCCAGCAGCCATGTACTAGCGGGACTGTCCTACAATGAGCAGTTCTTC.

This clonotype appeared many times. The DNA for the CDR3 is TGCAGCGTCGGGACTAGCGGAAGCACAGATACGCAGTATTTT. Protein sequence: CSVGTSGSTDTQYF. The rearrangement links TRBV29-1 to TRBJ2-3; TRBD2 aligns across 11 bases. Germline CDR1 is SQVTM and CDR2 is ANQGSEA. CDR3 length equals 14 residues. The junction had 2 bases not matched to a gene; V was cut back by 6 bases and J by 0 bases.

In its sample, this clonotype was seen many times. CDR3 protein: CASRAKYGTPYEQYF. CDR3 in DNA: TGTGCCAGCAGAGCCAAGTACGGGACCCCCTACGAGCAGTACTTC. The rearrangement uses TRBV3-1 and TRBJ2-7, with D perhaps TRBD1 or TRBD2 (5 bases each). Per germline, CDR1 LGHDT and CDR2 YNNKEL (reference sequence). The CDR3 has 15 residues. V lost 6 bases and J lost 2, with 17 bases in between.

The chain combines TRBV6-6 with TRBJ1-2; the D is unclear. This CDR3 region has 12 residues. Trimming shortened V by 4 bases and J by 4 bases, and 7 bases separated the two germline ends. Germline CDR1 reads MNHNY; CDR2 reads SVGAGI (reference sequence). CDR3 in DNA: TGTGCCAGCAGTTCGGCAATCTATGGCTACACCTTC. It encodes CASSSAIYGYTF.

This clonotype was seen only a few times. The chain recombines TRBV12-3 or TRBV12-4 with TRBJ1-1; D remains unclear. V lost 4 bases, J lost 1 base, and 7 bases lay in between. CDR3 length equals 13 residues. CDR3 nucleotide sequence: TGTGCCAGCAGTTCGTCGGCGAACACTGAAGCTTTCTTT. Translation gives CASSSSANTEAFF.